The 5 T cell receptor beta chains below were found in one sample sequenced in a study of blood T cell repertoires in COVID-19. Produced via immunoSEQ multiplex PCR; TCRdb's table is partial and in-frame only. This sample has about 59,000 clones, with more than 75% found just once. The sequencing input was peripheral blood. These receptors all come from a man aged 55 to 69 with acute or convalescent COVID-19.

This clone was seen just once. The chain combines TRBV12-3 or TRBV12-4 with TRBJ1-4; D call uncertain. This CDR3 has 11 amino acids. Trimming removed 8 bases at V and 10 bases at J, with 11 bases between. CDR3: CASHSGRKLFF. The CDR3 nucleotides read TGTGCCAGCCATAGCGGCCGAAAACTGTTTTTT.

V usage is TRBV6-5 and J usage is TRBJ2-4; possibly TRBD2 for D (6 bases). Trimming stripped 3 bases from V and 2 bases from J, with 11 bases between. CDR1 and CDR2 (germline): MNHEY, SVGAGI. This CDR3 has 15 amino acids. The CDR3 sequence: CASSYRGLTKNIQYF. CDR3 nucleotides: TGTGCCAGCAGTTATAGGGGACTGACCAAAAACATTCAGTACTTC.

This rearrangement joins TRBV5-5 to TRBJ2-5; 9 bases agree with TRBD1. With 3 bases clipped from V and 3 bases from J, the junction kept 3 bases outside the gene matches. Per germline, CDR1 SGHKS and CDR2 YYEKEE (reference sequence). This CDR3 is 14 amino acids long. The CDR3 DNA follows: TGTGCCAGCAGCTCCTGGGACAGGGAAGAGACCCAGTACTTC. Translating gives CASSSWDREETQYF.

The J gene is TRBJ1-5, the V gene TRBV21-1. TRBV21-1 is an annotated pseudogene. This CDR3 region has 14 residues. DNA for the CDR3: TGTGCCAGCAGCCGGGGGAGGGGCCGGCAGCCCCAGCATTTT. Translation: CASSRGRGRQPQHF.

The chain recombines TRBV14 with TRBJ2-3; maybe TRBD2 (6 bases). CDR3 length: 15 residues. V gave up 5 bases and J gave up 4 bases, with 16 bases separating them. The germline gives CDR1 SGHDN, CDR2 FVKESK. The CDR3 sequence is CASSARLVGADTQYF. DNA of the CDR3: TGTGCCAGCAGCGCCAGACTAGTGGGGGCAGATACGCAGTATTTT.